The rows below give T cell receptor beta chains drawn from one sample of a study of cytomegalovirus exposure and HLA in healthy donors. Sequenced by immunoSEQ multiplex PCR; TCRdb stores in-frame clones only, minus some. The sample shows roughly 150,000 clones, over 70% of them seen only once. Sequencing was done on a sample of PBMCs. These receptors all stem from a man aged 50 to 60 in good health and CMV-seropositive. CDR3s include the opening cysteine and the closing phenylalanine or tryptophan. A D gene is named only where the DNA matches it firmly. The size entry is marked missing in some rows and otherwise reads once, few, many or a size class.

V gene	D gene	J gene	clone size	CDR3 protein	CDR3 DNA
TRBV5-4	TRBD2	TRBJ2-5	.	CASSPGTSGQETQYF	TGTGCCAGCAGCCCGGGGACTAGCGGACAAGAGACCCAGTACTTC
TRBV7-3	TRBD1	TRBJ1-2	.	CASSSRTGGDYGYTF	TGTGCCAGCAGCTCGAGGACAGGGGGCGACTATGGCTACACCTTC
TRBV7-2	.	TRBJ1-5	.	CASSWPGLGQSQHF	TGTGCCAGCAGCTGGCCGGGACTAGGCCAATCACAGCATTTT
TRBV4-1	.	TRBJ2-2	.	CASSQAFGARPGELFF	TGCGCCAGCAGCCAAGCCTTTGGGGCTAGGCCCGGGGAGCTGTTTTTT
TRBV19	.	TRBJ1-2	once	CASRGSHAGGGYTF	TGTGCCAGTAGAGGCAGTCACGCCGGGGGTGGCTACACCTTC
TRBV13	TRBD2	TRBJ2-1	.	CASSFLAGGSEQFF	TGTGCCAGCAGCTTCCTAGCGGGGGGAAGTGAGCAGTTCTTC
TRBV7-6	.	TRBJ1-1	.	CASSLGGQNTEAFF	TGTGCCAGCAGCTTAGGGGGACAGAACACTGAAGCTTTCTTT
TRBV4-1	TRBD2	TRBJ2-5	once	CASSRQPLAGDQTQYF	TGCGCCAGCAGCCGTCAGCCACTAGCGGGGGACCAGACCCAGTACTTC
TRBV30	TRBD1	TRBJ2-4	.	CAWSGGGSKKNIQYF	TGTGCCTGGAGTGGAGGGGGCTCAAAAAAAAACATTCAGTACTTC
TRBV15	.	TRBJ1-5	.	CATSRWGQGNQPQHF	TGTGCCACCAGCAGATGGGGGCAAGGCAATCAGCCCCAGCATTTT
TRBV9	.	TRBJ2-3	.	CASSARQFTDTQYF	TGTGCCAGCAGCGCACGACAGTTCACAGATACGCAGTATTTT
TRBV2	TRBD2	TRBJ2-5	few	CASGVSRLAGAHQETQYF	TGTGCCAGCGGAGTAAGCAGGCTAGCGGGGGCCCACCAAGAGACCCAGTACTTC
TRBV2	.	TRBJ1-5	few	CASSAGQNSNQPQHF	TGTGCCAGCAGTGCCGGACAGAACAGCAATCAGCCCCAGCATTTT
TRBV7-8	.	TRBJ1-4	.	CASSLEGGPLRHANEKLFF	TGTGCCAGCAGCTTAGAAGGGGGTCCCTTGCGCCACGCTAATGAAAAACTGTTTTTT
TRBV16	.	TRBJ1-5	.	CASNPRGISNQPQHF	TGTGCCAGCAACCCGCGGGGTATTAGCAATCAGCCCCAGCATTTT
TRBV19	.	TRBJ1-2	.	CASSIDGTSYGYTF	TGTGCCAGTAGTATAGATGGGACTAGCTATGGCTACACCTTC
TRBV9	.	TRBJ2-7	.	CASSGGTGYEQYF	TGTGCCAGCAGCGGAGGAACAGGATACGAGCAGTACTTC
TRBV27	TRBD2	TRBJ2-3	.	CASSTEAGGADTQYF	TGTGCCAGCAGTACCGAGGCGGGAGGGGCAGATACGCAGTATTTT
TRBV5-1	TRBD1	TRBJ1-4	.	CASSLVGGWEKLFF	TGCGCCAGCAGCTTGGTAGGGGGCTGGGAAAAACTGTTTTTT
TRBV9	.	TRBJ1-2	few	CASSVDKGDFYGYTF	TGTGCCAGCAGCGTAGATAAAGGGGATTTCTATGGCTACACCTTC
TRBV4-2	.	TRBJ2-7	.	CASSPAGSGYEQYF	TGTGCCAGCAGCCCCGCGGGTAGCGGCTACGAGCAGTACTTC
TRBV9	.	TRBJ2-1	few	CASSEGLTEQFF	TGTGCCAGCAGCGAGGGGTTGACTGAGCAGTTCTTC
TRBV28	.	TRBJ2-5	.	CASSDLALQETQYF	TGTGCCAGCAGTGATCTAGCCCTCCAAGAGACCCAGTACTTC
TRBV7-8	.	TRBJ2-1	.	CASRLSGRTRNEQFF	TGTGCCAGCAGACTTAGTGGGAGAACTAGAAATGAGCAGTTCTTC
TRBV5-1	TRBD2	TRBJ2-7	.	CASSLGLADEQYF	TGCGCCAGCAGCTTGGGACTAGCAGACGAGCAGTACTTC
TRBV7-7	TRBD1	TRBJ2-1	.	CASSLGQGSYEQFF	TGTGCTAGCAGCTTAGGACAGGGGAGCTATGAGCAGTTCTTC